These T cell receptor beta chains were read from a single sample in a study of radiotherapy plus CTLA-4 blockade in lung cancer. Profiling relied on immunoSEQ multiplex PCR, and the TCRdb table lists in-frame clones only, not all of them. Of some 25,000 clones in the sample, 71% were seen once. Sequenced here: peripheral blood, sampled from a patient treated with radiotherapy plus ipilimumab. The receptors stem from a human donor with non-small cell lung cancer whose response to radiotherapy plus ipilimumab could not be evaluated. Both conserved end residues are part of each CDR3. The D gene is left open where the match is weak. The size of a clone is reported for some rows only, either as once, few or many, or as a class for expanded clones.

>-|-|TRBV2|TRBJ2-7
CASSPSETYEQYF
TGTGCCAGCAGTCCTAGCGAAACCTACGAGCAGTACTTC
>-|-|TRBV10-2|TRBJ1-5
CASSELPGLGAYQPQHF
TGCGCCAGCAGTGAGTTACCGGGACTAGGGGCTTATCAGCCCCAGCATTTT
>-|-|TRBV18|TRBJ2-7
CASSPPNRVSYEQYF
TGTGCCAGCTCACCACCTAACAGGGTTTCCTACGAGCAGTACTTC
>few|TRBD1|TRBV27|TRBJ2-7
CASSETTGWGEQYF
TGTGCCAGCAGTGAGACGACAGGGTGGGGGGAGCAGTACTTC
>-|TRBD1|TRBV5-1|TRBJ1-6
CASSFSGQGADSPLHF
TGCGCCAGCAGCTTCTCGGGACAGGGGGCTGATTCACCCCTCCACTTT
>-|-|TRBV9|TRBJ1-2
CASSAQQNPNYGYTF
TGTGCCAGCAGCGCCCAACAGAATCCGAACTATGGCTACACCTTC
>-|TRBD1|TRBV11-2|TRBJ2-7
CASSLGQGGAQYF
TGTGCCAGCAGTTTGGGACAGGGAGGAGCGCAGTACTTC
>-|TRBD1|TRBV6-5|TRBJ1-2
CASIKTGGVHGYTF
TGTGCCAGCATCAAGACAGGGGGAGTCCATGGCTACACCTTC
>medium-sized|-|TRBV5-6|TRBJ1-2
CASSLVAAGFGYTF
TGTGCCAGCAGCTTGGTAGCAGCCGGCTTCGGCTACACCTTC
>-|-|TRBV30|TRBJ1-2
CAWSKDRHSGGYTF
TGTGCCTGGAGTAAAGACAGGCATTCGGGAGGCTACACCTTC
>-|TRBD1|TRBV19|TRBJ1-2
CASIQGAKDYGYTF
TGTGCCAGTATCCAGGGGGCGAAGGACTATGGCTACACCTTC
>-|TRBD2|TRBV7-7|TRBJ2-2
CASSPGYYHAGGDGELFF
TGTGCCAGCAGCCCTGGATATTACCATGCGGGAGGGGACGGGGAGCTGTTTTTT
>-|TRBD1|TRBV4-2|TRBJ1-5
CASSQSTGGIGNQPQHF
TGTGCCAGCAGCCAATCAACAGGGGGCATTGGCAATCAGCCCCAGCATTTT
>few|-|TRBV11-2|TRBJ2-6
CASREGPTSGANVLTF
TGTGCCAGCAGGGAGGGACCAACCTCTGGGGCCAACGTCCTGACTTTC
>-|TRBD2|TRBV2|TRBJ2-7
CASGGSPPYEQYF
TGTGCCAGCGGCGGGAGCCCCCCCTACGAGCAGTACTTC
>-|-|TRBV5-6|TRBJ1-2
CASSIREGPGYTF
TGTGCCAGCAGCATCCGGGAAGGCCCTGGCTACACCTTC
>-|TRBD2|TRBV27|TRBJ2-5
CASSRFGTSGKETQYF
TGTGCCAGCAGCCGCTTCGGGACTAGCGGAAAAGAGACCCAGTACTTC
>-|-|TRBV28|TRBJ2-7
CASSLVRVVNEQYF
TGTGCCAGCAGTTTAGTCAGGGTGGTTAACGAGCAGTACTTC
>once|TRBD1|TRBV5-1|TRBJ2-7
CASSAGHLLDRPYEQYF
TGCGCCAGCAGCGCTGGCCATCTATTGGACAGGCCCTACGAGCAGTACTTC
>few|TRBD1|TRBV15|TRBJ2-7
CATSSNRGRQYEQYF
TGTGCCACCAGCAGCAACAGGGGGAGGCAATACGAGCAGTACTTC
>-|-|TRBV28|TRBJ1-2
CAVQEDNYGYTF
TGTGCCGTACAGGAAGATAACTATGGCTACACCTTC
>few|-|TRBV6-6|TRBJ1-1
CASSYWSQAFF
TGTGCCAGCAGTTATTGGAGTCAAGCTTTCTTT
>-|TRBD2|TRBV7-9|TRBJ2-5
CASSVAGLAGSETQYF
TGTGCCAGCAGCGTAGCGGGACTAGCAGGCTCTGAGACCCAGTACTTC
>-|-|TRBV29-1|TRBJ2-7
CSVGAGETYEQYF
TGCAGCGTTGGTGCCGGAGAAACCTACGAGCAGTACTTC
>-|TRBD2|TRBV19|TRBJ2-4
CASRMRERNIQYF
TGTGCCAGTAGAATGCGGGAGCGTAACATTCAGTACTTC
>-|TRBD1|TRBV7-3|TRBJ2-1
CASSRDRSSYNEQFF
TGTGCCAGCAGCAGGGACAGGAGCTCCTACAATGAGCAGTTCTTC
>-|TRBD1|TRBV25-1|TRBJ2-7
CASPRPGTVSSYEQYF
TGTGCCAGCCCCCGCCCCGGGACAGTAAGCTCCTACGAGCAGTACTTC
>-|-|TRBV2|TRBJ2-1
CASSAALQKLQFF
TGTGCCAGCAGTGCAGCATTACAGAAGTTGCAGTTCTTC
>-|-|TRBV18|TRBJ2-1
CASSPQGNEQFF
TGTGCCAGCTCACCACAGGGGAATGAGCAGTTCTTC
>-|-|TRBV5-4|TRBJ2-3
CASSPAGYYTDTQYF
TGTGCCAGCTCACCGGCGGGGTACTACACAGATACGCAGTATTTT
>-|TRBD1|TRBV29-1|TRBJ2-7
CSAGQGKEQYF
TGCAGCGCAGGACAGGGGAAAGAGCAGTACTTC
>-|-|TRBV27|TRBJ2-3
CASKTSPRADTQYF
TGTGCCAGCAAGACTAGTCCGCGCGCAGATACGCAGTATTTT
>few|TRBD1|TRBV27|TRBJ1-6
CASSLKLTGGLNSPLHF
TGTGCCAGCAGTCTAAAACTGACAGGGGGCTTGAATTCACCCCTCCACTTT
>few|TRBD2|TRBV11-2|TRBJ2-5
CASSLALAAGEQYF
TGTGCCAGCAGCTTAGCCCTAGCAGCGGGAGAGCAGTACTTC
>-|-|TRBV7-3|TRBJ1-1
CASSLGHNTEAFF
TGTGCCAGCAGCCTGGGACATAACACTGAAGCTTTCTTT
>-|-|TRBV5-4|TRBJ2-4
CASGHLRGGKNIQYF
TGTGCCAGCGGCCATCTCCGAGGGGGCAAAAACATTCAGTACTTC
>-|-|TRBV4-1|TRBJ2-2
CASSQDTIPGLNTGELFF
TGCGCCAGCAGCCAGGACACGATTCCAGGGCTCAACACCGGGGAGCTGTTTTTT
>-|-|TRBV7-9|TRBJ2-7
CASSLETGYSYEQYF
TGTGCCAGCAGCTTAGAAACAGGCTACTCCTACGAGCAGTACTTC
>-|-|TRBV5-1|TRBJ1-1
CASSLGPRMNTEAFF
TGCGCCAGCAGCTTGGGTCCGAGAATGAACACTGAAGCTTTCTTT
>once|TRBD2|TRBV15|TRBJ2-1
CATREAGGLNEQFF
TGTGCCACCAGGGAAGCGGGAGGCCTGAATGAGCAGTTCTTC
>-|TRBD2|TRBV7-9|TRBJ2-5
CASSLDLAGEETQYF
TGTGCCAGCAGCTTAGATCTAGCGGGAGAAGAGACCCAGTACTTC
>-|-|TRBV28|TRBJ2-1
CASKGTFEQFF
TGTGCCAGCAAAGGGACTTTTGAGCAGTTCTTC
>-|-|TRBV7-9|TRBJ2-2
CASSFHLEGAGGELFF
TGTGCCAGCAGCTTTCATCTCGAGGGCGCGGGCGGGGAGCTGTTTTTT
>-|TRBD1|TRBV28|TRBJ2-7
CASRGHRGSSEQYF
TGTGCCAGCAGGGGACACAGGGGATCCTCCGAGCAGTACTTC
>-|TRBD1|TRBV14|TRBJ1-5
CASGRYEGQADLNQPQHF
TGTGCCAGCGGCCGATATGAGGGACAGGCTGACCTCAATCAGCCCCAGCATTTT
>-|TRBD2|TRBV29-1|TRBJ2-1
CSVGAGLAGGPRQFF
TGCAGCGTTGGGGCCGGACTAGCGGGAGGGCCGCGTCAGTTCTTC
>-|TRBD1|TRBV19|TRBJ2-3
CASSLGQERDTQYF
TGTGCCAGTAGTCTGGGACAGGAGAGAGATACGCAGTATTTT
>once|TRBD1|TRBV27|TRBJ1-5
CASSLGTGGSQPQHF
TGTGCCAGCAGTCTCGGGACAGGGGGCTCTCAGCCCCAGCATTTT
>-|-|TRBV6-6|TRBJ1-4
CASSYFGGNEKLFF
TGTGCCAGCAGTTATTTTGGCGGGAATGAAAAACTGTTTTTT
>-|-|TRBV5-1|TRBJ2-5
CASSTGTGGETQYF
TGCGCCAGCAGCACCGGGACCGGGGGAGAGACCCAGTACTTC